The entry that follows covers one T cell receptor (beta chain) sequence. This clone's antigen is unknown. The sample belongs to a study of T cells expressing NK-cell markers (dated by TCRdb to the early 2020s). About the investigation overall: About eight donors provided sorted CD3+CD56+NKG2C+, CD3+CD56+NKG2C- and CD3+CD56-NKG2C+ T-cell subsets, whose TCR beta-chain repertoires were profiled. Seven of the eight sequenced donors were HCMV-seropositive and one was HCMV-seronegative. The study sequenced eight donors, all healthy volunteers chosen at random: three men and five women. Libraries were sequenced as 2 x 150 bp reads on Illumina HiSeq 2000/2500, MiSeq or NextSeq. Here is what the overall study found, with its caveats: Whether the expanded NKG2C-expressing T cell clones were specific for HCMV antigens remained unclear. In several donors, the dominant CD3+CD56+NKG2C+ clonotypes were found to rank among the top 10 CD8+ clonotypes and to make up about 1.0-8% of CD8+ T cells. Those dominant clonotypes were again the most abundant among CD3+CD56-NKG2C+ cells in several donors, at about 25-65%.

Sequenced using an Illumina HiSeq 2000. 5'RACE template switching, by which a universal primer site and unique molecular identifiers were added, was used to make TCR beta cDNA libraries. Synthesis of cDNA was primed from the TCR beta constant segment and was followed by two consecutive PCR amplification steps. In the source study's methods: MIGEC handled demultiplexing of the reads and grouping by UMI, while MiTCR was used to assemble and quantify clonotypes. Only TCR cDNA sequences supported by at least two reads were kept to exclude erroneous sequences. The tcR package was used for downstream repertoire analysis, with clonotypes matched between fractions based on CDR3 nucleotide sequence plus V segment. VDJmatch was used to annotate antigen specificity against VDJdb, with one amino acid substitution in CDR3 allowed. After the reads were reprocessed by TCRdb, one entry was made per CDR3 protein sequence, with no DNA. These V and J calls derive from TCRdb rather than the authors' analysis. The table kept for this sample lists about 440,000 distinct CDR3 sequences. Together, the top ten hold approximately 6.8% of the sample.

The CDR3 starts with the cysteine, ends with the phenylalanine, and has 12 residues. This entry has no DNA. Based on the germline V gene (reference sequence), the CDR1 and CDR2 sequences are GTSNPN and SVGIG. A commercial ELISA kit detecting HCMV-specific IgG in serum was used to determine HCMV serostatus. Ficoll density gradient centrifugation was used to isolate peripheral blood mononuclear cells from blood. The TCR was taken from a woman aged 18 to 75 in good health. The specimen was blood T cells: a sorted CD56 or NKG2C T cell subset, CD4+ or CD8+ T cells, or bulk PBMC T cells (not recorded which). The V and J genes are TRBV30 and TRBJ2-1; the D gene TCRdb calls, TRBD1, cannot be checked with no DNA. The CDR3 corresponds to CAWDRGNNEQFF.